These 29 T cell receptor beta chains came from one sample sequenced in a study of CD8 T cells in ankylosing spondylitis. MiXCR, applied by TCRdb to the 5' RACE reads, yields one record per CDR3 protein. The sample includes roughly 170,000 distinct CDR3 sequences, roughly 10% of them seen just once. Sequencing used blood, either unsorted or a sorted T cell fraction (not recorded which). The receptors were gathered from a female donor with ankylosing spondylitis or in good health (not recorded which).

This clonotype appeared a few times. This chain connects TRBV5-6 to TRBJ2-1, with 10 positions matching TRBD1. The V gene end was trimmed by 3 bases and the J gene end by 6 bases; junction bases not matched to a gene: 6. Per the germline V gene, CDR1 is SGHDT and CDR2 is YYEEEE. The length of the CDR3 is 15 residues. In DNA form, the CDR3 reads TGTGCCAGCAGCTACGGGACAGGGGTCTTCAATGAGCAGTTCTTC. Protein product: CASSYGTGVFNEQFF.

The gene calls are TRBV5-4 and TRBJ2-4; D is perhaps TRBD1 or TRBD2 (7 bases each). The CDR3 has 15 amino acids. Germline assignment: CDR1 SGHNT and CDR2 YYREEE (reference sequence). Trimming cost V 1 base and J 8 bases, with 16 bases left between them. CDR3 sequence reads: CASSLSKTGRDIQYF. The CDR3 DNA reads TGTGCCAGCAGCTTGAGCAAGACAGGGAGGGACATTCAGTACTTC.

This clonotype was seen ten or more times. The V and J genes are TRBV20-1 and TRBJ2-1; maybe TRBD2 (6 bases). The CDR3 has 15 amino acids. V shed 0 bases and J shed 3 bases, with 12 bases lying between them. Germline lookup yields CDR1 DFQATT and CDR2 SNEGSKA (reference sequence). The CDR3 sequence: CSAREGREIYNEQFF. CDR3 DNA sequence: TGCAGTGCTAGAGAGGGGCGGGAAATCTACAATGAGCAGTTCTTC.

The chain recombines TRBV10-3 with TRBJ1-6; 8 positions agree with TRBD1. V trimming: 4 bases; J trimming: 8 bases; junction bases outside the gene matches: 13. CDR3 length equals 17 residues. CDR1 is ENHRY, CDR2 SYGVKD, per germline. CDR3 protein: CAISVIPQGAWDSPLHF. The DNA of the CDR3 is TGTGCCATCAGTGTAATTCCCCAGGGGGCCTGGGATTCACCCCTCCACTTT.

DNA of the CDR3: TGCGCCAGCAGCCAAGACTGGCAGGGATCGGTTGGGACTGAAGCTTTCTTT. Translating it yields CASSQDWQGSVGTEAFF. The chain couples TRBV4-3 to TRBJ1-1; D perhaps matches TRBD1 (5 bases). The V gene lost 0 bases and the J gene lost 5 bases, with 19 bases spanning the gap. Germline V lookup: CDR1 LGHNA, CDR2 YSLEER. This CDR3 comprises 17 residues.

This clonotype was found many times. This chain uses TRBV24-1 with TRBJ2-1; 13 bases align to TRBD2. The CDR3 totals 15 residues. The trim removed 10 bases at V and 9 bases at J, leaving 11 bases unmatched. The germline V gene encodes CDR1 KGHDR and CDR2 SFDVKD. In DNA, the CDR3 is TGTGCCACGCGGTCCGGGACTAGCGGGATCGCTGAGCAGTTCTTC. Its translation: CATRSGTSGIAEQFF.

This clonotype was seen more than once but under ten times. The chain combines TRBV6-5 with TRBJ2-2, with TRBD1 matching over 11 bases. V shed 2 bases, J shed 6 bases, and the junction held 8 bases outside the gene matches. CDR1 is MNHEY and CDR2 is SVGAGI in the germline V gene. The length of the CDR3 is 17 residues. The CDR3 is CASSYGSGTGGSGELFF. CDR3 in DNA: TGTGCCAGCAGTTACGGGTCCGGGACAGGGGGGTCCGGGGAGCTGTTTTTT.

This clonotype came up many times. DNA of the CDR3: TGTGCCAGCAGTTTAAGCGGAACCTCCTACGAGCAGTACTTC. As protein: CASSLSGTSYEQYF. The rearrangement joins TRBV27 to TRBJ2-7; tentative D call: TRBD2 (5 bases). There are 14 residues in the CDR3. Trimming cost V 2 bases and J 0 bases, with 8 bases left between them. Germline CDR1 reads MNHEY; CDR2 reads SMNVEV (reference sequence).

The V call is TRBV5-4, the J call TRBJ2-7; D gene ambiguous. Looked up from germline, CDR1 is SGHNT and CDR2 is YYREEE (reference sequence). V was shortened by 3 bases and J by 5 bases, with 18 bases between the two germline ends. The CDR3 totals 15 residues. The CDR3 spells CASSSATGVTDEQYF. In DNA, the CDR3 is TGTGCCAGCAGCTCCGCGACTGGAGTAACCGACGAGCAGTACTTC.

This chain connects TRBV6-5 to TRBJ2-3; D might be TRBD2 (6 bases). Trimming took off 1 base at V and 8 bases at J, with 19 bases between the two ends. The CDR3 runs to 16 residues. In germline, CDR1 is MNHEY, CDR2 SVGAGI. Here the CDR3 reads CASSYFSSAAHGTQYF. The CDR3 DNA follows: TGTGCCAGCAGTTACTTTTCTAGCGCTGCACATGGTACGCAGTATTTT.

This clonotype was seen at least ten times. The chain joins TRBV7-2 to TRBJ2-1, with D tentatively TRBD2 (5 bases). V was shortened by 4 bases and J by 1 base, with 14 bases between the two germline ends. This CDR3 spans 16 amino acids. CDR1 is SGHTA, CDR2 FQGNSA, per germline. In nucleotides, the CDR3 is TGTGCCAGCAGCTCGACAAGCGGAACTTCCTACAATGAGCAGTTCTTC. It codes for CASSSTSGTSYNEQFF.

This clonotype was recorded a few times. The chain recombines TRBV6-5 with TRBJ2-1, with unresolved D. Between the trimmed V and J ends, which lost 0 bases and 7 bases, there was a span of 10 bases. The CDR3 is 14 residues long. Looked up from germline, CDR1 is MNHEY and CDR2 is SVGAGI. CDR3 residues: CASSYSFLGNEQFF. The CDR3 bases are TGTGCCAGCAGTTACTCTTTTCTAGGAAATGAGCAGTTCTTC.

The chain uses TRBV5-6 and TRBJ1-4, with no clear D. The CDR3 consists of 12 residues. The germline gives CDR1 SGHDT, CDR2 YYEEEE. Trimming pared 3 bases from V and 6 bases from J, leaving 6 bases between. CDR3 residues: CASSWTDEKLFF. CDR3 bases: TGTGCCAGCAGCTGGACGGATGAAAAACTGTTTTTT.

The J gene is TRBJ1-2, the V gene TRBV24-1, with D possibly TRBD1 on 5 matching bases. The CDR3 runs to 16 residues. The germline V gene has CDR1 KGHDR and CDR2 SFDVKD. V was pared by 2 bases and J by 0 bases, with 12 bases between. CDR3 coding DNA: TGTGCCACCAGTGATTCCCGGGGCCAGCCTAACTATGGCTACACCTTC. Protein product: CATSDSRGQPNYGYTF.

The sample holds many counts of this clonotype. The V and J genes are TRBV29-1 and TRBJ2-4; the D gene could be TRBD1 or TRBD2 (5 bases each). Trimming cost V 6 bases and J 2 bases, with 17 bases left between them. This CDR3 contains 15 residues. In germline, CDR1 is SQVTM, CDR2 ANQGSEA. The CDR3 sequence is CSVRGAPQPKNIQYF. CDR3 nucleotides: TGCAGCGTCCGAGGGGCGCCACAGCCCAAAAACATTCAGTACTTC.

This clonotype was recorded many times. The chain uses TRBV14 and TRBJ2-7; possible D gene TRBD2, 5 bases. V was clipped by 0 bases and J by 5 bases, with 17 bases between them. Germline assignment: CDR1 SGHDN and CDR2 FVKESK. The CDR3 has 16 residues. The CDR3 protein is CASSQDPPAGIHEQYF. DNA of the CDR3: TGTGCCAGCAGCCAAGATCCCCCTGCCGGGATACACGAGCAGTACTTC.

This clonotype was recorded a few times. This chain uses TRBV4-1 with TRBJ1-5, with unresolved D. Germline V gene sequence: CDR1 MGHRA, CDR2 YSYEKL. CDR3 size: 15 residues. The V gene lost 1 base and the J gene lost 0 bases, with 7 bases spanning the gap. The CDR3 region has the DNA TGCGCCAGCAGCCAAGGGCATGATAGCAATCAGCCCCAGCATTTT. This codes for CASSQGHDSNQPQHF.

Ten or more counts support this clonotype. J is TRBJ2-6 and V is TRBV29-1; D may be TRBD2 (6 bases). The length of the CDR3 is 14 residues. V shed 3 bases and J shed 4 bases, with 10 bases lying between them. CDR1 is SQVTM and CDR2 is ANQGSEA in the germline V gene. CDR3 protein: CSVDAGYGANVLTF. In nucleotides, the CDR3 is TGCAGCGTTGATGCGGGGTACGGGGCCAACGTCCTGACTTTC. The full variable domain, rest sourced from reference TRBV29-1 and TRBJ2-6, is SAVISQKPSRDICQRGTSLTIQCQVDSQVTMMFWYRQQPGQSLTLIATANQGSEATYESGFVIDKFPISRPNLTFSTLTVSNMSPEDSSIYLCSVDAGYGANVLTFGAGSRLTVL.

This chain links TRBV20-1 with TRBJ2-2; no definite D call. This CDR3 contains 16 residues. Germline CDR1 DFQATT, CDR2 SNEGSKA (reference sequence). V lost 0 bases and J 0 bases, leaving 11 bases between the germline ends. The CDR3 nucleotides read TGCAGTGCTAGAGATCACAGACCCCCGAACACCGGGGAGCTGTTTTTT. Translated: CSARDHRPPNTGELFF.

This clonotype was recorded at least ten times. The chain joins TRBV3-1 to TRBJ1-1, with a tentative D call TRBD1 (5 bases). Per germline, CDR1 LGHDT and CDR2 YNNKEL (reference sequence). V shed 4 bases and J shed 6 bases, with 24 bases lying between them. The CDR3 is made up of 17 amino acids. CDR3 in amino acids: CASSRSGSAVVVAEAFF. The CDR3 region has the DNA TGTGCCAGCAGCCGTTCAGGGTCCGCGGTGGTAGTCGCTGAAGCTTTCTTT. The variable domain in full, with the rest retrieved from reference TRBV3-1 and TRBJ1-1, is DTAVSQTPKYLVTQMGNDKSIKCEQNLGHDTMYWYKQDSKKFLKIMFSYNNKELIINETVPNRFSPKSPDKAHLNLHINSLELGDSAVYFCASSRSGSAVVVAEAFFGQGTRLTVV.

This clonotype was seen a handful of times. The chain employs TRBV12-3 or TRBV12-4 and TRBJ2-3, with TRBD2 as a possible D gene (7 bases). This CDR3 region has 16 residues. Trimming cost V 3 bases and J 0 bases, with 13 bases left between them. The CDR3 nucleotides are TGTGCCAGCAGTTTCGGGGGGACACCTAGCACAGATACGCAGTATTTT. Protein product: CASSFGGTPSTDTQYF.

The V gene is TRBV7-9, the J gene TRBJ1-1; D may be TRBD1 (5 bases). The CDR3 length is 11 residues. Trimming removed 8 bases at V and 7 bases at J, with 11 bases between. CDR1 is SEHNR and CDR2 is FQNEAQ in the germline V gene (reference sequence). The chain's CDR3 is CASRGEGEAFF. As DNA, the CDR3 is TGTGCCAGCCGAGGGGAGGGTGAAGCTTTCTTT.

The chain joins TRBV27 to TRBJ2-7; 9 bases agree with TRBD2. CDR3 length: 17 residues. The germline V gene encodes CDR1 MNHEY and CDR2 SMNVEV (reference sequence). With V trimmed by 3 bases and J by 0 bases, 9 bases remained unmatched. CDR3 sequence reads: CASSLAAGGSSSYEQYF. The CDR3 nucleotides read TGTGCCAGCAGTTTGGCAGCGGGAGGCTCTAGCTCCTACGAGCAGTACTTC.

The rearrangement joins TRBV6-2 or TRBV6-3 to TRBJ2-2; TRBD2 might be the D (5 bases). From germline, CDR1 is MNHEY and CDR2 SVGEGT. The CDR3 runs 20 residues. V dropped 0 bases and J dropped 0 bases, with 20 bases sitting between them. The CDR3 DNA is TGTGCCAGCAGTTACTCTTGGGTGAGGGCCGCGGTTTCGAACACCGGGGAGCTGTTTTTT. Translating it yields CASSYSWVRAAVSNTGELFF.

The gene calls are TRBV5-1 and TRBJ2-7; D assignment may be TRBD1 or TRBD2 (5 bases each). In germline, CDR1 is SGHRS, CDR2 YFSETQ. The V and J ends lost 0 bases and 3 bases respectively, with 10 bases between them. The CDR3 length is 14 residues. The CDR3 nucleotides are TGCGCCAGCAGCTTGGGAGGGGTTGGCTACGAGCAGTACTTC. Translation: CASSLGGVGYEQYF.

The chain employs TRBV12-3 or TRBV12-4 and TRBJ1-5, with TRBD1 as a possible D gene (5 bases). The germline V and J ends were trimmed by 3 bases and 11 bases, with 14 bases remaining between them. The CDR3 totals 13 residues. The CDR3 loop reads CASSFGHSQTQHF. Written as DNA, the CDR3 is TGTGCCAGCAGTTTCGGACATTCCCAGACCCAGCATTTT.

Remarks on this clonotype: A junction boundary mismatches the germline segment, possibly from a read error. The rearrangement joins TRBV5-4 to TRBJ2-2; D is unclear. Germline V gene data show CDR1 as SGHNT and CDR2 as YYREEE (reference sequence). The CDR3 spans 16 residues. The CDR3 DNA reads TGTGCCAGCAGCTTGGACCGAGGTGAAACCACCAGGGAGCTGTTTTTT. Its translation is CASSLDRGETTRELFF.

This clonotype was found a few times. V is TRBV20-1 and J is TRBJ1-5, with D maybe TRBD1 (5 bases). The CDR3 is made up of 16 amino acids. V was shortened by 0 bases and J by 1 base, with 13 bases between the two germline ends. Germline assignment: CDR1 DFQATT and CDR2 SNEGSKA (reference sequence). CDR3 region: CSARDQAGGSNQPQHF. In nucleotides, the CDR3 is TGCAGTGCTAGAGATCAGGCGGGGGGAAGCAATCAGCCCCAGCATTTT.

The CDR3 DNA reads as TGTGCCAGCAGTGAAGCGCTCTACAGAACGAGTTTGAACTATGGCTACACCTTC. Protein sequence: CASSEALYRTSLNYGYTF. The rearrangement links TRBV2 to TRBJ1-2; D gene unclear. The CDR3 is 18 amino acids. Germline V gene lookup returns CDR1 SNHLY and CDR2 FYNNEI. Trimming left V 0 bases short and J 2 bases short, with 19 bases between.